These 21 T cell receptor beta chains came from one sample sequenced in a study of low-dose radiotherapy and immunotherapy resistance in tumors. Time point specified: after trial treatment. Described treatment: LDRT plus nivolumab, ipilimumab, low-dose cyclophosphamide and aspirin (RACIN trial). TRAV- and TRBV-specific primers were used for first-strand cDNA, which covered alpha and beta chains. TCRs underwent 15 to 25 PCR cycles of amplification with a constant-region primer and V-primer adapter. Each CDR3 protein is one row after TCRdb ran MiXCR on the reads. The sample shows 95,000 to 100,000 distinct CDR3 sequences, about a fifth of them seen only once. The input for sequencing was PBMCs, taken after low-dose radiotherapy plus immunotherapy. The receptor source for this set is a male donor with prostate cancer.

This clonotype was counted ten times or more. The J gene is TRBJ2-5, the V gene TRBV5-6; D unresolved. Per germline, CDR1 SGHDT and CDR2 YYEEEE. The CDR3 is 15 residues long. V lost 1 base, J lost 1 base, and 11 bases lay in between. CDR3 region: CASSLWAVGQETQYF. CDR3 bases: TGTGCCAGCAGCTTGTGGGCCGTCGGCCAAGAGACCCAGTACTTC.

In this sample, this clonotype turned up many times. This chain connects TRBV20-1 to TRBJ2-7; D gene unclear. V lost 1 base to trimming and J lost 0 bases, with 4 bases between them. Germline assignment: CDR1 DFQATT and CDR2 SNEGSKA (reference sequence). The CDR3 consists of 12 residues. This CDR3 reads CSARGGSYEQYF. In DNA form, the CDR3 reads TGCAGTGCTAGAGGGGGCTCCTACGAGCAGTACTTC.

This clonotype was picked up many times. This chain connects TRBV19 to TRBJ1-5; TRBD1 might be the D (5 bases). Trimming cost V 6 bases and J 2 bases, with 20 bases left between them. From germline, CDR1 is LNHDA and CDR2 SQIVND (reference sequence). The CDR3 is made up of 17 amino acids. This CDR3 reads CASSTPGWGVRNQPQHF. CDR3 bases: TGTGCCAGTAGCACCCCAGGGTGGGGAGTGCGCAATCAGCCCCAGCATTTT. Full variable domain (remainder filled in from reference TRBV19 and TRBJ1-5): DGGITQSPKYLFRKEGQNVTLSCEQNLNHDAMYWYRQDPGQGLRLIYYSQIVNDFQKGDIAEGYSVSREKKESFPLTVTSAQKNPTAFYLCASSTPGWGVRNQPQHFGDGTRLSIL.

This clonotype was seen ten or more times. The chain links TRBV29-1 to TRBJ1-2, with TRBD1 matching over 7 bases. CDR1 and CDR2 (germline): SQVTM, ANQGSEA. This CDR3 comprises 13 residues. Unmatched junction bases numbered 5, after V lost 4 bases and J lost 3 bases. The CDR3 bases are TGCAGCGTTGGACAGGGATCGGACTATGGCTACACCTTC. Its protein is CSVGQGSDYGYTF. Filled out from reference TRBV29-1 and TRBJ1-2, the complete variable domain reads SAVISQKPSRDICQRGTSLTIQCQVDSQVTMMFWYRQQPGQSLTLIATANQGSEATYESGFVIDKFPISRPNLTFSTLTVSNMSPEDSSIYLCSVGQGSDYGYTFGSGTRLTVV.

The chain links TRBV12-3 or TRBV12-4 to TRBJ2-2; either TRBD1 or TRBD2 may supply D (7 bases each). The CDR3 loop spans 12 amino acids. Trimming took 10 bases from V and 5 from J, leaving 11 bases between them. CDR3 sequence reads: CATRGGTGELFF. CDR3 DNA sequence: TGTGCCACCAGGGGGGGGACCGGGGAGCTGTTTTTT.

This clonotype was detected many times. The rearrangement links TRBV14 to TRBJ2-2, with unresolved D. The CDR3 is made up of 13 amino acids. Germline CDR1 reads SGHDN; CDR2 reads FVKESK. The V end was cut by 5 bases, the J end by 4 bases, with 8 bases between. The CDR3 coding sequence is TGTGCCAGCAGCATATCAAGCACCGGGGAGCTGTTTTTT. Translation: CASSISSTGELFF.

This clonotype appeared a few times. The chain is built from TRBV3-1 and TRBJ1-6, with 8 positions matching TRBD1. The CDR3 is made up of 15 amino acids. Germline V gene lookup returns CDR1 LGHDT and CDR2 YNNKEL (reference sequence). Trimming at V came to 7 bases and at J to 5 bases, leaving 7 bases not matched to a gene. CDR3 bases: TGTGCCAGCACCCAGAGACAGGGGCATAATTCACCCCTCCACTTT. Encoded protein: CASTQRQGHNSPLHF.

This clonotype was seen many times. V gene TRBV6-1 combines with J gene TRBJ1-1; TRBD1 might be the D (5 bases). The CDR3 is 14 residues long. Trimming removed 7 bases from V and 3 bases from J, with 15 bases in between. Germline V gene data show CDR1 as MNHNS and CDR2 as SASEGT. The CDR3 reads CASTSPGGYTEAFF. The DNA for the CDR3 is TGTGCCAGCACCTCCCCCGGGGGTTACACTGAAGCTTTCTTT.

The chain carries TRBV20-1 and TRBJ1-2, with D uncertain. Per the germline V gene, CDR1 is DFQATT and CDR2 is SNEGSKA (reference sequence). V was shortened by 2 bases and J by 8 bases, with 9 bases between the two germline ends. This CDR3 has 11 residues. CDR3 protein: CSARPPAGYTF. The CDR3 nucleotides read TGCAGTGCTAGACCACCGGCGGGCTACACCTTC.

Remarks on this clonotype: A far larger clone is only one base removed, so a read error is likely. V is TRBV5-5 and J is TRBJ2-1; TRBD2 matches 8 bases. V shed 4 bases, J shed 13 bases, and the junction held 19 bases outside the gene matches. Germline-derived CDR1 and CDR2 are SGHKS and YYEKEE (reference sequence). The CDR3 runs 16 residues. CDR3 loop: CASSTGLATYQETQFF. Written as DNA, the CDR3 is TGTGCCAGCAGCACCGGACTAGCTACGTACCAAGAGACCCAGTTCTTC.

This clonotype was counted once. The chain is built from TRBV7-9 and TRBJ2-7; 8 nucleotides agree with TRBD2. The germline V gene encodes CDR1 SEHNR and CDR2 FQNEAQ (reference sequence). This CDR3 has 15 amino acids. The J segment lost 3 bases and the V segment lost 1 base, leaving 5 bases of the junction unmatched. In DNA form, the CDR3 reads TGTGCCAGCAGCTTAGGTCGGGGGGGCATCTACGAGCAGTACTTC. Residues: CASSLGRGGIYEQYF.

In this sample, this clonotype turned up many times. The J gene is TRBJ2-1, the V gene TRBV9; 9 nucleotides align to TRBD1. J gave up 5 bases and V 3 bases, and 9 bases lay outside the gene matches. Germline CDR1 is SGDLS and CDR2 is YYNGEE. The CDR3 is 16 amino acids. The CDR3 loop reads CASSGRQGDLDNEQFF. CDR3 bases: TGTGCCAGCAGCGGGCGACAGGGGGATCTGGACAATGAGCAGTTCTTC. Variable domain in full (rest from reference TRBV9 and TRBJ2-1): DSGVTQTPKHLITATGQRVTLRCSPRSGDLSVYWYQQSLDQGLQFLIQYYNGEERAKGNILERFSAQQFPDLHSELNLSSLELGDSALYFCASSGRQGDLDNEQFFGPGTRLTVL.

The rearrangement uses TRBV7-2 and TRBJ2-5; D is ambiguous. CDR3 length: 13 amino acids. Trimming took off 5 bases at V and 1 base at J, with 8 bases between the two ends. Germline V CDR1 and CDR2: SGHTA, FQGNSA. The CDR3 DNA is TGTGCCAGCAGCCCATTTATCCAAGAGACCCAGTACTTC. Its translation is CASSPFIQETQYF.

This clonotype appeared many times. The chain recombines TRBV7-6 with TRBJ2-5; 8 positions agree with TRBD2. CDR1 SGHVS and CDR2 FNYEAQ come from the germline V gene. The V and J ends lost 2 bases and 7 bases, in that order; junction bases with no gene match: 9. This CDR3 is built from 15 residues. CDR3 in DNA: TGTGCCAGCAGCTTACCCCGGGAGGGCTCGGGGACCCAGTACTTC. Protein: CASSLPREGSGTQYF.

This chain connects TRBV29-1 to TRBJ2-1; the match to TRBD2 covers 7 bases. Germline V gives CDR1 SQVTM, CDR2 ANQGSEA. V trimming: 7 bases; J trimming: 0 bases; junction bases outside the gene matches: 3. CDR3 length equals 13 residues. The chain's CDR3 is CSASGTSYNEQFF. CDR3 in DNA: TGCAGCGCGAGCGGGACCTCCTACAATGAGCAGTTCTTC.

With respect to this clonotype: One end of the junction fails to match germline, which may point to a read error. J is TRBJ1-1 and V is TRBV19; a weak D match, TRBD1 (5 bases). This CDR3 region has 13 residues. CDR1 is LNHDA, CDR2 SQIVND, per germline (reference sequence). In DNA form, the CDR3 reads TGTACCAGTAGTGTGACAGAGAACACTGAAGCTTTCTTT. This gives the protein CTSSVTENTEAFF.

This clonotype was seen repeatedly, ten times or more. The CDR3 DNA reads as TGCGCCAGCAGCTCTACCGTCGGGGGGGTGGCAGATACGCAGTATTTT. Protein sequence: CASSSTVGGVADTQYF. V gene TRBV5-1 combines with J gene TRBJ2-3; 8 bases map to TRBD2. The germline V gene encodes CDR1 SGHRS and CDR2 YFSETQ. The CDR3 totals 16 residues. V trimming: 3 bases; J trimming: 4 bases; junction bases outside the gene matches: 10.

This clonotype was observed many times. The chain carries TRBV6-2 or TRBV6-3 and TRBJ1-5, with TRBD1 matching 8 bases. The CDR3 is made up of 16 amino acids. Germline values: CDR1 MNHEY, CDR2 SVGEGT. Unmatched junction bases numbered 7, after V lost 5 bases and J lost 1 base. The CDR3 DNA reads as TGTGCCAGCAGTGACCCCAGGGGGCGAAGCAATCAGCCCCAGCATTTT. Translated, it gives CASSDPRGRSNQPQHF.

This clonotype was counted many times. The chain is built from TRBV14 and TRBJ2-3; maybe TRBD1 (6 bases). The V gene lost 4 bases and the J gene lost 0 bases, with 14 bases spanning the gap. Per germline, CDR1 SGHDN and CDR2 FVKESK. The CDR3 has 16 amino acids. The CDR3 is CASSLLATGSTDTQYF. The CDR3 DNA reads TGTGCCAGCAGCCTCTTAGCGACAGGTAGCACAGATACGCAGTATTTT.

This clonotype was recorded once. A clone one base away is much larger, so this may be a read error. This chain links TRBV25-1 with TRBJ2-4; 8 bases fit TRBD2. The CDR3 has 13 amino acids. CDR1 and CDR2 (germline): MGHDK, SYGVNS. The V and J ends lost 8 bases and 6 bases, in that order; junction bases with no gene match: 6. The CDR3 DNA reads TGTGCCAGCGGGTCGGGAGGGCGAAACATTCAGTACTTC. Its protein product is CASGSGGRNIQYF.

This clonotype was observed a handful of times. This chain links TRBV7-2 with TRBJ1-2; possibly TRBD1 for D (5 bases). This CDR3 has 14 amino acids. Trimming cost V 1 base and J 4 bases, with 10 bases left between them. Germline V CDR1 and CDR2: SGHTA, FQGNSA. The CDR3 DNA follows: TGTGCCAGCAGCTTAGATGGGGGTACCTATGGCTACACCTTC. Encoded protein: CASSLDGGTYGYTF.